Presented here are 9 T cell receptor beta chains from one specimen sequenced in a study of early T cells in non-severe SARS-CoV-2 infection. TCRdb recomputed calls from the 5' RACE reads with MiXCR, one row per CDR3 protein. This table holds roughly 75,000 distinct CDR3 sequences, roughly 10% found once. The source material was whole blood. The receptors originated from an adult who was a healthcare worker with PCR-confirmed SARS-CoV-2 infection or an uninfected control (not recorded which).

This clonotype was counted once. The chain carries TRBV7-2 and TRBJ1-2; no clear D gene. V was trimmed by 2 bases and J by 4 bases, leaving 11 bases between them. Germline V gene lookup returns CDR1 SGHTA and CDR2 FQGNSA. The CDR3 contains 14 residues. CDR3: CASSLSTASYGYTF. CDR3 nucleotide sequence: TGTGCCAGCAGCTTAAGTACCGCCAGCTATGGCTACACCTTC. The full variable domain, in which reference TRBV7-2 and TRBJ1-2 provide the parts outside the CDR3, is GAGVSQSPSNKVTEKGKDVELRCDPISGHTALYWYRQSLGQGLEFLIYFQGNSAPDKSGLPSDRFSAERTGGSVSTLTIQRTQQEDSAVYLCASSLSTASYGYTFGSGTRLTVV.

This clonotype was recorded a few times. This chain uses TRBV7-6 with TRBJ1-6, with D hard to call. Looked up from germline, CDR1 is SGHVS and CDR2 is FNYEAQ. CDR3 length: 16 residues. V was shortened by 1 base and J by 0 bases, with 7 bases between the two germline ends. The CDR3 sequence: CASSLEVSSYNSPLHF. CDR3 bases: TGTGCCAGCAGCTTAGAAGTGAGCTCCTATAATTCACCCCTCCACTTT.

The chain employs TRBV6-2 or TRBV6-3 and TRBJ2-7, with TRBD2 matching 13 bases. The CDR3 runs 14 residues. V shed 8 bases and J 4 bases; nucleotides not matched to a gene: 5. Germline assignment: CDR1 MNHEY and CDR2 SVGEGT. In DNA form, the CDR3 reads TGTGCCAGCTTCGGGACTAGCGGGGCTTACGAGCAGTACTTC. This gives the protein CASFGTSGAYEQYF.

This clonotype was seen at least ten times. The chain has TRBV3-1 and TRBJ1-1; a possible D gene is TRBD1 (5 bases). The CDR3 consists of 15 residues. Trimming left V 4 bases short and J 3 bases short, with 15 bases between. From germline, CDR1 is LGHDT and CDR2 YNNKEL (reference sequence). CDR3 residues: CASSLTHLGDTEAFF. The DNA of the CDR3 is TGTGCCAGCAGCCTCACCCACTTAGGGGACACTGAAGCTTTCTTT. The whole variable domain, remainder taken from reference TRBV3-1 and TRBJ1-1, is DTAVSQTPKYLVTQMGNDKSIKCEQNLGHDTMYWYKQDSKKFLKIMFSYNNKELIINETVPNRFSPKSPDKAHLNLHINSLELGDSAVYFCASSLTHLGDTEAFFGQGTRLTVV.

This clonotype occurred many times. The chain links TRBV20-1 to TRBJ2-7; no reliable D call. V was cut by 4 bases and J by 5 bases, with 18 bases left in between. The CDR3 is 14 residues long. Germline V CDR1 and CDR2: DFQATT, SNEGSKA (reference sequence). The CDR3 region is CSAKGEGWVHEQYF. CDR3 nucleotide sequence: TGCAGTGCTAAAGGCGAAGGGTGGGTCCACGAGCAGTACTTC.

The rearrangement links TRBV6-2 or TRBV6-3 to TRBJ2-5; D may be TRBD2 (5 bases). Trimming took off 10 bases at V and 2 bases at J, with 17 bases between the two ends. The CDR3 is 14 amino acids. Germline CDR1 reads MNHEY; CDR2 reads SVGEGT. The DNA of the CDR3 is TGTGCCACCTCGGCAAGCGGTCGACAAGAGACCCAGTACTTC. This translates into CATSASGRQETQYF.

This clonotype showed up just a few times. The J gene is TRBJ2-1, the V gene TRBV6-1; 8 positions match TRBD2. V trimming: 5 bases; J trimming: 0 bases; junction bases outside the gene matches: 12. CDR3 length equals 18 residues. Germline V lookup: CDR1 MNHNS, CDR2 SASEGT. This CDR3 is CASSSRRGGPNSYNEQFF. The CDR3 DNA reads TGTGCCAGCAGTTCTCGTCGCGGGGGGCCTAACTCCTACAATGAGCAGTTCTTC.

This clonotype was counted between two and nine times. The genes are TRBV6-5 and TRBJ1-6; possibly TRBD1 for D (6 bases). V lost 7 bases, J lost 1 base, and 14 bases lay in between. The CDR3 covers 16 residues. Looked up from germline, CDR1 is MNHEY and CDR2 is SVGAGI. The CDR3 loop is CASTTKGGSYNSPLHF. CDR3 bases: TGTGCCAGCACCACGAAGGGGGGATCCTATAATTCACCCCTCCACTTT.

This clonotype has ten or more counts. The CDR3 nucleotides read TGTGCCAGCAGCCAATTGGGGGACAGGGGCCAGCCCCAGCATTTT. Residues: CASSQLGDRGQPQHF. This chain uses TRBV16 with TRBJ1-5, with 10 nucleotides matching TRBD1. The CDR3 runs to 15 residues. Trimming cost V 1 base and J 7 bases; bases outside gene matches: 4. Germline V gene data show CDR1 as KGHSY and CDR2 as FQNENV.